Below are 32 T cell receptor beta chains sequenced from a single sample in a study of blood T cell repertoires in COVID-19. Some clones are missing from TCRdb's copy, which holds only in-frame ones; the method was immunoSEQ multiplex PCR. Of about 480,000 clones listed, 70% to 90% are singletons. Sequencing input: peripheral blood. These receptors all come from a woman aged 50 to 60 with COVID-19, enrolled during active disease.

CDR3 loop: CASRARERNGYTF. The CDR3 coding sequence is TGTGCCAGCCGCGCCAGGGAAAGGAATGGCTACACCTTC. The rearrangement joins TRBV6-5 to TRBJ1-2; D perhaps matches TRBD1 (5 bases). Germline loops: CDR1 MNHEY, CDR2 SVGAGI. There are 13 residues in the CDR3. V lost 8 bases, J lost 6 bases, and 16 bases lay in between.

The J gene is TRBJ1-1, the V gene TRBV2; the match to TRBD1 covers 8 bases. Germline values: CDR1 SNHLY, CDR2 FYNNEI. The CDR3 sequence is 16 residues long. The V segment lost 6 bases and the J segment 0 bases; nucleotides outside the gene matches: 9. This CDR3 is CASRPTPTGVNTEAFF. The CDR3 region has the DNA TGTGCCAGCAGACCCACCCCGACAGGGGTGAACACTGAAGCTTTCTTT.

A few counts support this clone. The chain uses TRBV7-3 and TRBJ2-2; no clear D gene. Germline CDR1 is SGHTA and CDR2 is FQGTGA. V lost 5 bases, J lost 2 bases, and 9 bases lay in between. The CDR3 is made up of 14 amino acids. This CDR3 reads CASSPRGNTGELFF. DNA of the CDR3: TGTGCCAGCAGCCCCCGCGGCAACACCGGGGAGCTGTTTTTT.

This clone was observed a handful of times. This CDR3 is CASSLDRDTEAFF. DNA for the CDR3: TGTGCCAGCAGCCTCGACAGGGACACTGAAGCTTTCTTT. The chain joins TRBV7-8 to TRBJ1-1; TRBD1 matches 7 bases. V lost 5 bases, J lost 3 bases, and 3 bases stayed unmatched. The CDR3 runs to 13 residues. The germline CDR1 and CDR2 sequences are SGHVS and FQNEAQ.

The CDR3 bases are TGTGCCAGCAGCTTAGTCCAGGCCTACGAGCAGTACTTC. Protein sequence: CASSLVQAYEQYF. The V and J genes are TRBV7-9 and TRBJ2-7; the D is unclear. Germline loops: CDR1 SEHNR, CDR2 FQNEAQ (reference sequence). The CDR3 consists of 13 residues. V was trimmed by 1 base and J by 2 bases, leaving 6 bases between them. Drawing the rest from reference TRBV7-9 and TRBJ2-7, the complete variable domain is DTGVSQNPRHKITKRGQNVTFRCDPISEHNRLYWYRQTLGQGPEFLTYFQNEAQLEKSRLLSDRFSAERPKGSFSTLEIQRTEQGDSAMYLCASSLVQAYEQYFGPGTRLTVT.

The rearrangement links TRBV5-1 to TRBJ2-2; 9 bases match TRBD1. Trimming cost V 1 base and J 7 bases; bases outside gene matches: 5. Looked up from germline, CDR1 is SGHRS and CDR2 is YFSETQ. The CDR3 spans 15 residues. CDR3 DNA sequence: TGCGCCAGCAGCTTGTACAGGGGGCCCGACGGGGAGCTGTTTTTT. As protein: CASSLYRGPDGELFF.

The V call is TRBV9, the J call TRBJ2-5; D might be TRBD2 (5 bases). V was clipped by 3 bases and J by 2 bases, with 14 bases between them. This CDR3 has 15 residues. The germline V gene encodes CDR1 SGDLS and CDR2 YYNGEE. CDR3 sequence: CASSATGMVQETQYF. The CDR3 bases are TGTGCCAGCAGCGCAACCGGGATGGTTCAAGAGACCCAGTACTTC.

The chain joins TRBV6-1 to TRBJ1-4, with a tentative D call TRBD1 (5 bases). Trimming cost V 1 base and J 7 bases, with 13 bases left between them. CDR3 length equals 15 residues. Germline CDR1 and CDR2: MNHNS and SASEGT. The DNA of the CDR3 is TGTGCCAGCAGTGAAGTGGGGGGTCGTCGTGAAAAACTGTTTTTT. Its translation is CASSEVGGRREKLFF.

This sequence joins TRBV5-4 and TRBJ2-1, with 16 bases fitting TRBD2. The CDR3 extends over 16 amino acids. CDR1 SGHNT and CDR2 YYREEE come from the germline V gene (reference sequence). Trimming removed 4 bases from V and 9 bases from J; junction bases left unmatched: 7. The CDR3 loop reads CASSPGTSGGAIEQFF. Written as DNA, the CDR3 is TGTGCCAGCAGCCCGGGGACTAGCGGGGGGGCCATTGAGCAGTTCTTC.

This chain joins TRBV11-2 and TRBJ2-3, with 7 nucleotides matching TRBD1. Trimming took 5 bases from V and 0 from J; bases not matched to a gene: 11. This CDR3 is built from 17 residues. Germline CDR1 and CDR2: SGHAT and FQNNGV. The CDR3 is CASSTNRDSSSTDTQYF. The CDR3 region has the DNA TGTGCCAGCAGCACTAACCGGGACAGTTCTAGCACAGATACGCAGTATTTT.

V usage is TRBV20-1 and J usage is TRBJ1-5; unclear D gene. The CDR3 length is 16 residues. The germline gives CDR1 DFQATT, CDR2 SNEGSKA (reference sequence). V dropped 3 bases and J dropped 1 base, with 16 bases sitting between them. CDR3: CSASTDQEDSNQPQHF. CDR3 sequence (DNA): TGCAGTGCTAGTACGGACCAGGAGGACAGCAATCAGCCCCAGCATTTT.

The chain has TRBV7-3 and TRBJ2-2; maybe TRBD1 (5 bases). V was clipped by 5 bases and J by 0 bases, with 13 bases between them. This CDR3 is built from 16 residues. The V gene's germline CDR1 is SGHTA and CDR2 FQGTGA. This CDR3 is CASSADSISNTGELFF. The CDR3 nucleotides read TGTGCCAGCAGCGCAGACAGTATATCGAACACCGGGGAGCTGTTTTTT.

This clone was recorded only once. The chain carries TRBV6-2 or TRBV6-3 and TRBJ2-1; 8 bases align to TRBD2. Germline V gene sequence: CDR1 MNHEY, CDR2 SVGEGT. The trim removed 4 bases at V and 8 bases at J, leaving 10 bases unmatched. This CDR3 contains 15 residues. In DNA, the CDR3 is TGTGCCAGCAGTTGGGGGACTAGTATTATGGATGAGCAGTTCTTC. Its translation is CASSWGTSIMDEQFF.

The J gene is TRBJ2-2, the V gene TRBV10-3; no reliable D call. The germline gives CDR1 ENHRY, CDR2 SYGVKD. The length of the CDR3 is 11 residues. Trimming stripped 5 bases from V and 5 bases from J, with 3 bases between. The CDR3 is CAISLTGELFF. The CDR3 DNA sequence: TGTGCCATCAGTTTAACCGGGGAGCTGTTTTTT.

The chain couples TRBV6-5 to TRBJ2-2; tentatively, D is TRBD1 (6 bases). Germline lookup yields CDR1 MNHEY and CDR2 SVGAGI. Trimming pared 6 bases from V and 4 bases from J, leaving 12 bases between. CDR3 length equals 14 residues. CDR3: CASRPGQPTGELFF. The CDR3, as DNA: TGTGCCAGCAGGCCTGGACAGCCCACCGGGGAGCTGTTTTTT.

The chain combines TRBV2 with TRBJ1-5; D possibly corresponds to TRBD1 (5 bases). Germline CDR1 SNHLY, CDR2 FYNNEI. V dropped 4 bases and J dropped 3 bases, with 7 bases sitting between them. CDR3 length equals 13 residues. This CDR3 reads CASSAGPNQPQHF. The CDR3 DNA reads TGTGCCAGCAGTGCAGGGCCCAATCAGCCCCAGCATTTT.

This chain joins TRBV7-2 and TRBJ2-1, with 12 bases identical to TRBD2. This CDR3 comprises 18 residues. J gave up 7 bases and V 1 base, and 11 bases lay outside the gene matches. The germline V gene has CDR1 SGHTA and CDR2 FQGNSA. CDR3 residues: CASSLDLASGGARNEQFF. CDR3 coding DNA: TGTGCCAGCAGCTTAGATCTGGCTAGCGGGGGGGCCAGGAATGAGCAGTTCTTC.

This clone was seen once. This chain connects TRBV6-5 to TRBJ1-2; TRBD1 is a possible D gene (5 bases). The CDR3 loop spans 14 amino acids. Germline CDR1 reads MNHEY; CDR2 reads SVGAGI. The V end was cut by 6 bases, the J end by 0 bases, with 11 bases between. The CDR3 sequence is CASRGRGSNYGYTF. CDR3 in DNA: TGTGCCAGCAGGGGAAGGGGTTCTAACTATGGCTACACCTTC.

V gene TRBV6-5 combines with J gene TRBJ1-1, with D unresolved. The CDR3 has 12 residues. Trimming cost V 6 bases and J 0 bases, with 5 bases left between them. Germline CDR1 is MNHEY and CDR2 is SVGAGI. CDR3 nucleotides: TGTGCCAGCAGATTCATGAACACTGAAGCTTTCTTT. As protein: CASRFMNTEAFF.

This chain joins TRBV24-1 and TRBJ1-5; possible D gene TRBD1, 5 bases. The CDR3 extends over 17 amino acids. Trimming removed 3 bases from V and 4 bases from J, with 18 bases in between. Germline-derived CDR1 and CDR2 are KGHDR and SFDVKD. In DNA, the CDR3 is TGTGCCACCAGTGATACCCACGGTGACAGTCTAAATCAGCCCCAGCATTTT. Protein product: CATSDTHGDSLNQPQHF.

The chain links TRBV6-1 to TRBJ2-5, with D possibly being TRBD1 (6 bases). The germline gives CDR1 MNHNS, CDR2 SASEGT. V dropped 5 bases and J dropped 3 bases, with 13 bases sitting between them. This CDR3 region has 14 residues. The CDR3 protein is CASSLTGSEETQYF. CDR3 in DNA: TGTGCCAGCAGTCTTACAGGGTCGGAAGAGACCCAGTACTTC.

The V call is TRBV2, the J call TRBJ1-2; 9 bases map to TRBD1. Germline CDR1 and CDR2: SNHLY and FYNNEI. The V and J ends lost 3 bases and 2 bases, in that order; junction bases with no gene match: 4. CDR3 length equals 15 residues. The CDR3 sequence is CASSENRGLNYGYTF. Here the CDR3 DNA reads TGTGCCAGCAGTGAGAACAGGGGGCTCAACTATGGCTACACCTTC.

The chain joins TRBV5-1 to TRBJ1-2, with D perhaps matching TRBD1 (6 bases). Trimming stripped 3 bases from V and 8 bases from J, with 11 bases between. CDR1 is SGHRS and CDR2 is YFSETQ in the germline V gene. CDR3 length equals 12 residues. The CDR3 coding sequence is TGCGCCAGCAGCTCACAGGGAGAGGGCTACACCTTC. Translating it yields CASSSQGEGYTF.

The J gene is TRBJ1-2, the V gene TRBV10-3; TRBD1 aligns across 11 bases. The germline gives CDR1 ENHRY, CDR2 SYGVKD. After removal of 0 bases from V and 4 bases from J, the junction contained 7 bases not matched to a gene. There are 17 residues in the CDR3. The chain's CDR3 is CAISESVRTGGVYGYTF. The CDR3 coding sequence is TGTGCCATCAGTGAGTCTGTCAGGACAGGGGGCGTCTATGGCTACACCTTC.

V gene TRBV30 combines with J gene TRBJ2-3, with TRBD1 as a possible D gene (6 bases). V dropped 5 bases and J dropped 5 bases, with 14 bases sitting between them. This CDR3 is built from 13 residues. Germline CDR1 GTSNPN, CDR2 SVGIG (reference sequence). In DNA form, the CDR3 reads TGTGCCTGGGGGGGCAGGGCCAGAGATACGCAGTATTTT. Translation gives CAWGGRARDTQYF.

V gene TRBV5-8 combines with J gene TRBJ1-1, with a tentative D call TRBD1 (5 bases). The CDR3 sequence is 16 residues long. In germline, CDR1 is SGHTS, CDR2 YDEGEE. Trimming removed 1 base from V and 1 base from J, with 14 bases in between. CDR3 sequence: CASSLRSGQANTEAFF. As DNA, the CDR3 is TGTGCCAGCAGCTTGAGGTCAGGGCAGGCGAACACTGAAGCTTTCTTT. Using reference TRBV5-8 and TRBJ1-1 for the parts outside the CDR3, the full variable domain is EAGVTQSPTHLIKTRGQQATLRCSPISGHTSVYWYQQALGLGLQFLLWYDEGEERNRGNFPPRFSGRQFPNYSSELNVNALELEDSALYLCASSLRSGQANTEAFFGQGTRLTVV.

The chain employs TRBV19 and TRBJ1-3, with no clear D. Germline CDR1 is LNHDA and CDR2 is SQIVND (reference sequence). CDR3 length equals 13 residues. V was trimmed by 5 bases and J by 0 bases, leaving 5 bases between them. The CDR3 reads CASSAVSGNTIYF. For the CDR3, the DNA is TGTGCCAGTAGTGCAGTCTCTGGAAACACCATATATTTT.

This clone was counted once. The CDR3 reads CASSRDRGMDTQYF. Here the CDR3 DNA reads TGCGCCAGCAGCAGGGACAGGGGGATGGATACGCAGTATTTT. The rearrangement uses TRBV5-1 and TRBJ2-3; TRBD1 aligns across 11 bases. The ends lost 4 bases at V and 6 bases at J; junction bases unmatched: 4. CDR1 SGHRS and CDR2 YFSETQ come from the germline V gene. The CDR3 contains 14 residues.

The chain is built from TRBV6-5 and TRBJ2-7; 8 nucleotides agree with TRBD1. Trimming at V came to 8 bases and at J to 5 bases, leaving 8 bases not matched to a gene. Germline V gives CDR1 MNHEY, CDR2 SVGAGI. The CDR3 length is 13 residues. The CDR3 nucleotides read TGTGCCAGCTCCAGACAGGGGATGGACGAGCAGTACTTC. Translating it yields CASSRQGMDEQYF.

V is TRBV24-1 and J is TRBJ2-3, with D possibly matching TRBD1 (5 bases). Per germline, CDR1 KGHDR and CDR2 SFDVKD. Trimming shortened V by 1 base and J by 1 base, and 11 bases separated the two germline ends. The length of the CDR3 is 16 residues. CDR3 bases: TGTGCCACCAGTGATTTACGTTCGACAGGCACAGATACGCAGTATTTT. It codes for CATSDLRSTGTDTQYF.

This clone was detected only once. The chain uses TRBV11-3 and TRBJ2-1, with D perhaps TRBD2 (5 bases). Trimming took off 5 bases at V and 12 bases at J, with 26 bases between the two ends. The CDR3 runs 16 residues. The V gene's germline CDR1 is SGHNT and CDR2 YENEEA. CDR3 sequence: CASSPSGSVTFEGQFF. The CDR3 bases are TGTGCCAGCAGCCCCAGCGGCTCCGTAACCTTTGAAGGGCAGTTCTTC.

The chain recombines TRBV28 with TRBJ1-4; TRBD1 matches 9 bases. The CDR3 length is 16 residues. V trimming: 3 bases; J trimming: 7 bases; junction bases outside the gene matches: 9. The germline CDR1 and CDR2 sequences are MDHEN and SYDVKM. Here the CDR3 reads CASSLIGTGLGEKLFF. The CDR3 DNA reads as TGTGCCAGCAGTTTGATCGGGACAGGGTTAGGTGAAAAACTGTTTTTT.